The present entry profiles one TCR beta chain with its context. The antigen is unknown. This specimen comes from a study of shared clonotypes between healthy human individuals. Study-wide context: A couple of women and a few men aged 18 to 49 made up the donors. Whole-study findings and limits: Estimated richness was generally greater in naive than memory subsets.

Terminally differentiated effector memory CD45RA+ cells were left out of the naive CD8 fraction, which was CD45RO-negative and positively selected for CCR7. Germline V lookup: CDR1 MNHEY, CDR2 SMNVEV (reference sequence). This CDR3 comprises 16 residues. Trimming took 0 bases from V and 0 from J, leaving 12 bases between them. Sorted-subset replicate PCRs used about 190 ng of genomic DNA. This amount corresponded to some 30,000 T cell genomes. TCRdb's copy holds only in-frame clones and misses some; the assay was immunoSEQ multiplex PCR. The data show some 2 million clones, with approximately 95% seen just once and 1.2% held by the top ten.

The sequence was collected from a man aged 18 to 30 in good health. The chain employs TRBV27 and TRBJ2-7; perhaps TRBD1 as D (6 bases). The sample taken for sequencing was naive CD8+ T cells sorted from blood. DNA for the CDR3: TGTGCCAGCAGTTTATCGAGGGGGACCTACTCCTACGAGCAGTACTTC. Encoded protein: CASSLSRGTYSYEQYF.